Below are 16 T cell receptor beta chains sequenced from a single sample in a study of metastatic and nonmetastatic thyroid tumors. TCRdb ran MiXCR on the PCR reads. Of approximately 13,000 clones listed, 25% to 30% were seen once; the top ten hold roughly 3.7%. None of the patients had undergone any treatment ahead of thyroid surgery. Sequencing used blood. These receptors all stem from a female donor with papillary thyroid cancer or a benign thyroid nodule (not recorded which). Some clones in this sample may be carry-over from other donors' samples.

In its sample, this clone ranks as medium-sized. CDR3 sequence reads: CASSLQGGANTGELFF. The CDR3 bases are TGTGCCAGCAGCCTCCAAGGGGGAGCGAACACCGGGGAGCTGTTTTTT. The chain carries TRBV7-6 and TRBJ2-2, with D perhaps TRBD1 (6 bases). CDR1 and CDR2 from the germline V gene are SGHVS and FNYEAQ. V lost 5 bases and J lost 0, with 13 bases in between. The CDR3 extends over 16 amino acids.

This clone was counted only a few times. The chain is built from TRBV2 and TRBJ2-7; possibly TRBD2 for D (6 bases). The CDR3 is 14 residues long. Germline CDR1 and CDR2: SNHLY and FYNNEI. Trimming shortened V by 8 bases and J by 0 bases, and 14 bases separated the two germline ends. The DNA for the CDR3 is TGTGCCAGCGGTAGCGGAACTACCTCCTACGAGCAGTACTTC. This translates into CASGSGTTSYEQYF.

By its share, this clone is medium-sized. The rearrangement joins TRBV20-1 to TRBJ1-2, with a tentative D call TRBD1 (6 bases). V gave up 5 bases and J gave up 0 bases, with 22 bases separating them. The CDR3 length is 17 residues. Germline CDR1 reads DFQATT; CDR2 reads SNEGSKA (reference sequence). Here the CDR3 DNA reads TGCAGTGCTCCCTTCCGGACAGTCAAAGAAACTAACTATGGCTACACCTTC. This sequence encodes CSAPFRTVKETNYGYTF.

In its sample, this clone was seen a few times. The chain is built from TRBV19 and TRBJ1-2; 8 nucleotides align to TRBD1. With 2 bases clipped from V and 2 bases from J, the junction kept 4 bases outside the gene matches. CDR1 is LNHDA, CDR2 SQIVND, per germline (reference sequence). The CDR3 length is 15 residues. CDR3 sequence reads: CASSIPTGENYGYTF. The CDR3 DNA reads TGTGCCAGTAGTATACCGACAGGGGAGAACTATGGCTACACCTTC. Together with reference TRBV19 and TRBJ1-2, the CDR3 gives the full variable domain: DGGITQSPKYLFRKEGQNVTLSCEQNLNHDAMYWYRQDPGQGLRLIYYSQIVNDFQKGDIAEGYSVSREKKESFPLTVTSAQKNPTAFYLCASSIPTGENYGYTFGSGTRLTVV.

The V call is TRBV5-1, the J call TRBJ2-7; D call uncertain. Germline lookup yields CDR1 SGHRS and CDR2 YFSETQ. Trimming left V 3 bases short and J 3 bases short, with 16 bases between. CDR3 length: 15 amino acids. Here the CDR3 reads CASSSLGDGRYEQYF. The CDR3 DNA reads TGCGCCAGCAGCTCCCTTGGTGACGGCCGCTACGAGCAGTACTTC.

This clone is judged medium-sized. This rearrangement joins TRBV11-2 to TRBJ1-1, with D unclear. The CDR3 loop spans 14 amino acids. V lost 1 base and J 6 bases, leaving 12 bases between the germline ends. Germline CDR1 SGHAT, CDR2 FQNNGV. For the CDR3, the DNA is TGTGCCAGCAGCTTAGTAGTCGGTGGCGCTGAAGCTTTCTTT. It encodes CASSLVVGGAEAFF.

The chain joins TRBV5-1 to TRBJ2-1; D not resolved. CDR1 and CDR2 from the germline V gene are SGHRS and YFSETQ. This CDR3 comprises 12 residues. V lost 5 bases and J 6 bases, leaving 9 bases between the germline ends. Here the CDR3 DNA reads TGCGCCAGCAGAAGGGCCATCAATGAGCAGTTCTTC. This gives the protein CASRRAINEQFF.

The chain couples TRBV6-1 to TRBJ1-2, with TRBD1 matching over 9 bases. The length of the CDR3 is 14 residues. Germline V CDR1 and CDR2: MNHNS, SASEGT. V was clipped by 3 bases and J by 7 bases; unmatched bases: 6. The CDR3 coding sequence is TGTGCCAGCAGTGATCGCCGACAGGGGGTTGGCTACACCTTC. Translation gives CASSDRRQGVGYTF.

This clone is termed medium-sized. The rearrangement joins TRBV5-1 to TRBJ2-7; a weak D match, TRBD1 (5 bases). V shed 0 bases and J shed 10 bases, with 8 bases lying between them. This CDR3 is built from 11 residues. Per the germline V gene, CDR1 is SGHRS and CDR2 is YFSETQ. The CDR3 here is CASSLGQIQYF. CDR3 sequence (DNA): TGCGCCAGCAGCTTGGGACAGATACAGTACTTC.

In this sample, this clone turned up a few times. This chain links TRBV20-1 with TRBJ2-7; 9 bases line up with TRBD2. The germline gives CDR1 DFQATT, CDR2 SNEGSKA (reference sequence). Unmatched junction bases numbered 18, after V lost 5 bases and J lost 1 base. This CDR3 has 18 amino acids. The CDR3 is CSAPLGGRAKGRSYEQYF. Written as DNA, the CDR3 is TGCAGTGCTCCGTTAGGCGGGAGGGCCAAGGGTCGTTCCTACGAGCAGTACTTC.

Comment on this clone: The conserved final phenylalanine or tryptophan is absent from the CDR3, which likely points to a read error. The rearrangement links TRBV2 to TRBJ2-3; D is possibly TRBD2 (6 bases). CDR1 is SNHLY, CDR2 FYNNEI, per germline. Trimming took off 2 bases at V and 4 bases at J, with 13 bases between the two ends. The CDR3 length is 15 residues. The CDR3 nucleotides read TGTGCCAGCAGTGAATGGGAGGCTAGCGCAGATACGCAGTATTAT. It codes for CASSEWEASADTQYY.

Points on this clone: Lacking the conserved final phenylalanine or tryptophan, this CDR3 likely reflects a read error. The chain combines TRBV2 with TRBJ2-1, with a weak D call TRBD2 (6 bases). V dropped 7 bases and J dropped 4 bases, with 14 bases sitting between them. Germline V CDR1 and CDR2: SNHLY, FYNNEI. CDR3 length: 14 residues. CDR3 sequence (DNA): TGTGCCAGCATCCGGGAGTCGGGATACAATGAGCAGTTCTAC. Protein: CASIRESGYNEQFY.

The chain employs TRBV6-1 and TRBJ1-1; unclear D gene. The CDR3 contains 14 residues. Per the germline V gene, CDR1 is MNHNS and CDR2 is SASEGT. V was clipped by 7 bases and J by 11 bases, with 23 bases between them. CDR3 bases: TGTGCCAGCAAAATTCCCCTTCCAGGAACGGGCGCTTTCTTT. Translated: CASKIPLPGTGAFF.

This clone was counted at least ten times. This CDR3 fails to terminate in the conserved phenylalanine or tryptophan, so it likely reflects a read error. The chain has TRBV10-2 and TRBJ2-7, with a weak D call TRBD1 (6 bases). This CDR3 comprises 14 residues. The ends were cut back, 6 bases at V and 5 bases at J, with 17 bases in the middle. The germline CDR1 and CDR2 sequences are WSHSY and SAAADI. CDR3 bases: TGCGCCAGCAGCCAAAGCAGGGGTTGGGACGAGCAGTACCCC. It specifies CASSQSRGWDEQYP.

The chain combines TRBV7-2 with TRBJ2-1; D call uncertain. Germline CDR1 is SGHTA and CDR2 is FQGNSA. The CDR3 loop spans 14 amino acids. Trimming took 0 bases from V and 8 from J, leaving 11 bases between them. CDR3 protein: CASSLAGWLDEQFF. The DNA of the CDR3 is TGTGCCAGCAGCTTAGCGGGGTGGCTAGATGAGCAGTTCTTC. Variable domain in full (rest from reference TRBV7-2 and TRBJ2-1): GAGVSQSPSNKVTEKGKDVELRCDPISGHTALYWYRQSLGQGLEFLIYFQGNSAPDKSGLPSDRFSAERTGGSVSTLTIQRTQQEDSAVYLCASSLAGWLDEQFFGPGTRLTVL.

Judged by abundance, this clone is medium-sized. J is TRBJ1-1 and V is TRBV20-1; D is possibly TRBD1 (5 bases). Trimming took 1 base from V and 3 from J, leaving 15 bases between them. In germline, CDR1 is DFQATT, CDR2 SNEGSKA (reference sequence). The CDR3 length is 15 residues. CDR3 residues: CSARGDRGLDTEAFF. The CDR3 DNA sequence: TGCAGTGCTAGAGGGGACCGGGGCCTTGACACTGAAGCTTTCTTT.